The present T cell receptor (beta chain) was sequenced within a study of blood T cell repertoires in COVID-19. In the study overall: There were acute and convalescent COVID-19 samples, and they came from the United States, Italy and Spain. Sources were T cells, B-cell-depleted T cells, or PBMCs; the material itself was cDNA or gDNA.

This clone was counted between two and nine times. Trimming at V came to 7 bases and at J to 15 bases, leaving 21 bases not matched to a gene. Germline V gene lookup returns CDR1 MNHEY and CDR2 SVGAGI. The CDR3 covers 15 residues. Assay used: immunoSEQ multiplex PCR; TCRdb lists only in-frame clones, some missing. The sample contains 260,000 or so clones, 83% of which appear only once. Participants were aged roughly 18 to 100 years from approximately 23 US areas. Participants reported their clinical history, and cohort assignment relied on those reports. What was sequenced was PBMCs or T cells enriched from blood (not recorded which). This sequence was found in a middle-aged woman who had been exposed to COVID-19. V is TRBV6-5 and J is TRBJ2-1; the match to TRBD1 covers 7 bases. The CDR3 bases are TGTGCCAGCACCAAGATTGGATCGGGACAGATTAAGGGGTTCTTC. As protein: CASTKIGSGQIKGFF.